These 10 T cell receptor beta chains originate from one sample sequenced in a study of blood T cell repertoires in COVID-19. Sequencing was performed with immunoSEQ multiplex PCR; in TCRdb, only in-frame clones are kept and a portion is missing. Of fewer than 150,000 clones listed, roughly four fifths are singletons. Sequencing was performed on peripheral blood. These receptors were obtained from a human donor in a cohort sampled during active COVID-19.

The CDR3 DNA is TGCGCCAGCAGCCGGGCGGGGGACTTCTACGAGCAGTACTTC. It translates to CASSRAGDFYEQYF. The V call is TRBV5-1, the J call TRBJ2-7, with TRBD2 identical over 7 bases. The CDR3 is made up of 14 amino acids. V was pared by 4 bases and J by 3 bases, with 7 bases of the junction left unmatched. CDR1 and CDR2 from the germline V gene are SGHRS and YFSETQ.

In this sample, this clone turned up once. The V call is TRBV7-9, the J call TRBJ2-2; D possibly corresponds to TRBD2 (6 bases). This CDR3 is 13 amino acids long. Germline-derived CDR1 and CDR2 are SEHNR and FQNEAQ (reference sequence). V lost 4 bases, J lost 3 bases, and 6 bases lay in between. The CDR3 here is CASSWGDTGELFF. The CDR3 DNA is TGTGCCAGCAGCTGGGGGGACACCGGGGAGCTGTTTTTT.

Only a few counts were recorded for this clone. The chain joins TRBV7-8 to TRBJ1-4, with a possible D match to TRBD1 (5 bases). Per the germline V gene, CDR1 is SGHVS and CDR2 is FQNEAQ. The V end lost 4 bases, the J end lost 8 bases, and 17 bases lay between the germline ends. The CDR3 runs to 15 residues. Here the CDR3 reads CASSSRGWDREKLFF. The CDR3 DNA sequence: TGTGCCAGCAGCTCGCGGGGGTGGGATAGGGAAAAACTGTTTTTT. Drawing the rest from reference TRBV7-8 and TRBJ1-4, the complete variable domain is GAGVSQSPRYKVAKRGQDVALRCDPISGHVSLFWYQQALGQGPEFLTYFQNEAQLDKSGLPSDRFFAERPEGSVSTLKIQRTQQEDSAVYLCASSSRGWDREKLFFGSGTQLSVL.

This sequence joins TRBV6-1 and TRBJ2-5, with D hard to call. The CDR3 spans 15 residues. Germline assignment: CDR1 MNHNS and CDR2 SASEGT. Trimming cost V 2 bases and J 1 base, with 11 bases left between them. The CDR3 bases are TGTGCCAGCAGTGAACGGAGAGACTTCCAAGAGACCCAGTACTTC. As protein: CASSERRDFQETQYF.

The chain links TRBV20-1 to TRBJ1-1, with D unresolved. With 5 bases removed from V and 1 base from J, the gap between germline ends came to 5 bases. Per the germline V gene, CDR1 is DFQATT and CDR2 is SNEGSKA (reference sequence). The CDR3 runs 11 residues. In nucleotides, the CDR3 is TGCAGTGCTGTCTCGAACACTGAAGCTTTCTTT. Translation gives CSAVSNTEAFF.

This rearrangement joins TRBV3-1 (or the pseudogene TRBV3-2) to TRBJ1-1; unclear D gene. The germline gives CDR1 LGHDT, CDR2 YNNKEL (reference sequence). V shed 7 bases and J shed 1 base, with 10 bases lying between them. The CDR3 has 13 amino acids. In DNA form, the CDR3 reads TGTGCCAGCACTCAACCGGGGAACACTGAAGCTTTCTTT. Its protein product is CASTQPGNTEAFF.

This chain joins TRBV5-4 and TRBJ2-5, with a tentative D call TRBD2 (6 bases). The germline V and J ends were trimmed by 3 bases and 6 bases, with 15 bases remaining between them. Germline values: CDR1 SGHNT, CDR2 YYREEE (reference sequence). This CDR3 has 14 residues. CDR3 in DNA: TGTGCCAGCAGCTCCCCCGGGGGATTAAAGACCCAGTACTTC. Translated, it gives CASSSPGGLKTQYF.

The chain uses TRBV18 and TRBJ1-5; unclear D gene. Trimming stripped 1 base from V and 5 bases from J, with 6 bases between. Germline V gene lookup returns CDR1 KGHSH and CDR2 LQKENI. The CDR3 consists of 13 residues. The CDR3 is CASSPLPDQPQHF. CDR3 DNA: TGTGCCAGCTCACCACTACCGGATCAGCCCCAGCATTTT. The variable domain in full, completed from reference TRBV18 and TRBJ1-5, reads NAGVMQNPRHLVRRRGQEARLRCSPMKGHSHVYWYRQLPEEGLKFMVYLQKENIIDESGMPKERFSAEFPKEGPSILRIQQVVRGDSAAYFCASSPLPDQPQHFGDGTRLSIL.

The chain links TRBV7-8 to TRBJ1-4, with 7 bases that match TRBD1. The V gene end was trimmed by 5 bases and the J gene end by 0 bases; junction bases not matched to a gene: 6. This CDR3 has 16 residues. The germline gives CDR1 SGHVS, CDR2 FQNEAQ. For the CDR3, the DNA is TGTGCCAGCAGCATCAGACAGGGATCAACTAATGAAAAACTGTTTTTT. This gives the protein CASSIRQGSTNEKLFF.

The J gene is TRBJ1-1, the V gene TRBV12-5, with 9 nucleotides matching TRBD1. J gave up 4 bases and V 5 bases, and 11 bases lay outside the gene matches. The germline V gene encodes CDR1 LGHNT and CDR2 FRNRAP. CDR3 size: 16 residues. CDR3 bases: TGTGCTAGTGGTATCCCTTTACAGGGGGCGATCACTGAAGCTTTCTTT. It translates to CASGIPLQGAITEAFF.